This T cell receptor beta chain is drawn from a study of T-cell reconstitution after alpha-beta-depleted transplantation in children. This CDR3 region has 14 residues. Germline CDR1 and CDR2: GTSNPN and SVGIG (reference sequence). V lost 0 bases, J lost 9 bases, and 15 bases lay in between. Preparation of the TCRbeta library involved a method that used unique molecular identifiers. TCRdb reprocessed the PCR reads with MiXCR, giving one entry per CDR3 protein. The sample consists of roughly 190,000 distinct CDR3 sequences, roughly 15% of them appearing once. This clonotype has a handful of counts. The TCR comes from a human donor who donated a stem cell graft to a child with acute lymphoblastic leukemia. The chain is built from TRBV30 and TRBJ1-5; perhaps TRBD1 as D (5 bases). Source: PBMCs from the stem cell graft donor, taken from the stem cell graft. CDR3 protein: CAWSVGTVMRPQHF. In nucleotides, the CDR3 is TGTGCCTGGAGTGTCGGGACGGTCATGAGGCCCCAGCATTTT.